One and the same sample provided the 29 T cell receptor beta chains below, sequenced in a study of human T cells and chemical hapten exposure. As for time point: pre-sensitization, week 0. Regarding treatment: therapeutic diphenylcyclopropenone sensitization with weekly scalp DPC. MiXCR was run by TCRdb on the RACE reads, yielding one entry per CDR3 protein. The sample has over 300,000 distinct CDR3 sequences, roughly 5% seen once. The source material was whole blood, sampled in connection with sensitization to the hapten diphenylcyclopropenone (DPC). These TCRs come from a woman in her fifties or sixties with alopecia areata. Some clones in this sample may be carry-over from other donors' samples.

The chain uses TRBV6-6 and TRBJ1-5, with D maybe TRBD1 (5 bases). The CDR3 contains 17 residues. Trimming pared 5 bases from V and 3 bases from J, leaving 20 bases between. In germline, CDR1 is MNHNY, CDR2 SVGAGI (reference sequence). CDR3 in amino acids: CASSHERGLSFNQPQHF. In nucleotides, the CDR3 is TGTGCCAGCAGTCACGAAAGGGGTCTCTCTTTCAATCAGCCCCAGCATTTT.

The V call is TRBV20-1, the J call TRBJ2-3; 11 bases are shared with TRBD2. Germline V lookup: CDR1 DFQATT, CDR2 SNEGSKA (reference sequence). This CDR3 comprises 18 residues. V dropped 1 base and J dropped 0; count of bases not matched to a gene: 9. CDR3 in amino acids: CSARVRTSGRSSTDTQYF. The CDR3, as DNA: TGCAGTGCTAGAGTACGAACTAGCGGGAGATCTAGCACAGATACGCAGTATTTT.

This clonotype was seen only a few times. This chain uses TRBV6-6 with TRBJ2-5; 8 positions agree with TRBD2. The CDR3 has 13 amino acids. The germline CDR1 and CDR2 sequences are MNHNY and SVGAGI (reference sequence). The junction had 10 bases not matched to a gene; V was cut back by 7 bases and J by 9 bases. The CDR3 DNA is TGTGCCAGCACGCGGCTAGCGGGCCACCCCCAGTACTTC. Its translation: CASTRLAGHPQYF.

This clonotype has ten or more counts. The gene calls are TRBV20-1 and TRBJ1-1; TRBD1 is a possible D gene (6 bases). Germline V lookup: CDR1 DFQATT, CDR2 SNEGSKA (reference sequence). Trimming cost V 6 bases and J 5 bases, with 19 bases left between them. This CDR3 comprises 14 residues. The CDR3 nucleotides are TGCAGTGCCCCCGAGGGGGGACGAGATACTGAAGCTTTCTTT. Translation: CSAPEGGRDTEAFF.

This clonotype was observed at least ten times. The genes are TRBV4-3 and TRBJ1-1; unclear D gene. The CDR3 covers 13 residues. With 5 bases removed from V and 3 bases from J, the gap between germline ends came to 10 bases. Germline V CDR1 and CDR2: LGHNA, YSLEER. DNA of the CDR3: TGCGCCAGCAGCGCTAGTGGATACACTGAAGCTTTCTTT. Translation gives CASSASGYTEAFF.

This clonotype was picked up a small number of times. The V call is TRBV21-1, the J call TRBJ1-5; TRBD1, the D gene given by the table, was not confirmed from the DNA. TRBV21-1 is a pseudogene segment. There are 13 residues in the CDR3. CDR3 in amino acids: CASSNRGHQPQHF. As DNA, the CDR3 is TGTGCCAGCAGCAACAGGGGGCATCAGCCCCAGCATTTT.

This clonotype was detected a few times. V usage is TRBV4-3 and J usage is TRBJ2-5, with D unresolved. CDR1 and CDR2 (germline): LGHNA, YSLEER. With 1 base removed from V and 0 bases from J, the gap between germline ends came to 6 bases. The CDR3 has 14 residues. Here the CDR3 reads CASSQAPNQETQYF. The CDR3 nucleotides are TGCGCCAGCAGCCAAGCCCCCAACCAAGAGACCCAGTACTTC.

This clonotype was seen a handful of times. The chain combines TRBV6-1 with TRBJ2-7, with a weak D call TRBD1 (6 bases). There are 13 residues in the CDR3. Germline V gives CDR1 MNHNS, CDR2 SASEGT. The germline V and J ends were trimmed by 5 bases and 2 bases, with 10 bases remaining between them. This CDR3 reads CASSPQGPYEQYF. CDR3 DNA sequence: TGTGCCAGCAGTCCACAGGGTCCCTACGAGCAGTACTTC.

This clonotype was found many times. V usage is TRBV6-6 and J usage is TRBJ2-5; no clear D. The germline CDR1 and CDR2 sequences are MNHNY and SVGAGI (reference sequence). The CDR3 extends over 11 amino acids. V gave up 0 bases and J gave up 9 bases, with 5 bases separating them. The CDR3 spells CASSYSRAQYF. DNA for the CDR3: TGTGCCAGCAGTTACTCAAGGGCCCAGTACTTC.

This clonotype was observed a handful of times. This sequence joins TRBV28 and TRBJ2-7, with 9 bases matching TRBD1. Germline-derived CDR1 and CDR2 are MDHEN and SYDVKM. V lost 4 bases and J lost 1; bases outside the gene matches: 17. The CDR3 is made up of 19 amino acids. The DNA of the CDR3 is TGTGCCAGCAGTTCCCCGCGGGCCTCGGACAGGGGAAATTCCTACGAGCAGTACTTC. This sequence encodes CASSSPRASDRGNSYEQYF.

Only a few counts were recorded for this clonotype. The genes are TRBV12-3 or TRBV12-4 and TRBJ2-3, with 7 bases matching TRBD1. The CDR3 totals 15 residues. Unmatched junction bases numbered 7, after V lost 2 bases and J lost 5 bases. The chain's CDR3 is CASSLMTGSRDTQYF. The CDR3 nucleotides read TGTGCCAGCAGTTTAATGACAGGGTCCAGAGATACGCAGTATTTT.

This clonotype was counted ten times or more. J is TRBJ1-1 and V is TRBV18, with D possibly being TRBD1 (5 bases). Trimming removed 8 bases at V and 0 bases at J, with 13 bases between. Germline-derived CDR1 and CDR2 are KGHSH and LQKENI. This CDR3 region has 14 residues. The CDR3 loop is CASSPGRLNTEAFF. The CDR3 DNA reads as TGTGCCAGCAGTCCGGGACGCCTGAACACTGAAGCTTTCTTT.

This clonotype was observed a few times. V gene TRBV7-9 combines with J gene TRBJ2-3; tentatively, D is TRBD2 (7 bases). The CDR3 sequence is 19 residues long. Per the germline V gene, CDR1 is SEHNR and CDR2 is FQNEAQ (reference sequence). Trimming took off 5 bases at V and 5 bases at J, with 29 bases between the two ends. CDR3 protein: CASSPWGIRGGKSGDTQYF. CDR3 nucleotides: TGTGCCAGCAGCCCTTGGGGTATTAGGGGGGGCAAGAGTGGAGATACGCAGTATTTT. The full variable domain, with the rest looked up from reference TRBV7-9 and TRBJ2-3, is DTGVSQNPRHKITKRGQNVTFRCDPISEHNRLYWYRQTLGQGPEFLTYFQNEAQLEKSRLLSDRFSAERPKGSFSTLEIQRTEQGDSAMYLCASSPWGIRGGKSGDTQYFGPGTRLTVL.

Ten or more counts support this clonotype. CDR3: CASTLTATYEQYF. As DNA, the CDR3 is TGTGCCAGCACTCTGACAGCAACCTACGAGCAGTACTTC. The rearrangement joins TRBV2 to TRBJ2-7; D may be TRBD1 (5 bases). The CDR3 spans 13 residues. The V end lost 7 bases, the J end lost 2 bases, and 12 bases lay between the germline ends. Germline assignment: CDR1 SNHLY and CDR2 FYNNEI.

This clonotype was counted ten times or more. The chain has TRBV24-1 and TRBJ2-1; TRBD1 or TRBD2 may be the D gene (5 bases each). Trimming removed 2 bases from V and 5 bases from J, with 21 bases in between. The CDR3 is 18 amino acids. CDR1 and CDR2 (germline): KGHDR, SFDVKD. In nucleotides, the CDR3 is TGTGCCACCAGTGATTACCAGTCCGGGACCCAGGGCCACAATGAGCAGTTCTTC. This sequence encodes CATSDYQSGTQGHNEQFF.

In this sample, this clonotype turned up many times. This chain joins TRBV6-5 and TRBJ1-2, with unresolved D. CDR1 and CDR2 from the germline V gene are MNHEY and SVGAGI. The V and J ends lost 8 bases and 5 bases respectively, with 18 bases between them. This CDR3 has 14 amino acids. This CDR3 reads CASGPGTLGYGYTF. CDR3 nucleotides: TGTGCCAGCGGGCCTGGTACACTAGGGTATGGCTACACCTTC.

There are many counts of this clonotype. The V and J genes are TRBV5-1 and TRBJ2-5, with D possibly matching TRBD1 (5 bases). The CDR3 is 13 residues long. V lost 5 bases, J lost 2 bases, and 10 bases lay in between. Germline V lookup: CDR1 SGHRS, CDR2 YFSETQ. The CDR3 protein is CASRYQGQETQYF. The CDR3 nucleotides are TGCGCCAGCAGGTACCAGGGTCAAGAGACCCAGTACTTC.

The genes are TRBV6-6 and TRBJ1-5; no firm D call. The CDR3 totals 13 residues. Trimming removed 0 bases from V and 4 bases from J, with 4 bases in between. Germline loops: CDR1 MNHNY, CDR2 SVGAGI (reference sequence). The CDR3, as DNA: TGTGCCAGCAGTTACTCTCAAAATCAGCCCCAGCATTTT. It codes for CASSYSQNQPQHF.

This clonotype has more than one count but fewer than ten. This chain connects TRBV23-1 to TRBJ1-4, with unresolved D. TRBV23-1 is flagged as an ORF with uncertain function. V lost 5 bases to trimming and J lost 0 bases, with 7 bases between them. This CDR3 region has 14 residues. CDR3 in amino acids: CASSNLTTNEKLFF. The CDR3 DNA sequence: TGCGCCAGCAGTAACCTAACAACTAATGAAAAACTGTTTTTT.

A few counts support this clonotype. The CDR3 region has the DNA TGCAGCGTAGTCGGACTAGACCTTACTAGCGGATCCTACGAGCAGTACTTC. Protein: CSVVGLDLTSGSYEQYF. This chain links TRBV29-1 with TRBJ2-7; 8 bases agree with TRBD2. Germline CDR1 and CDR2: SQVTM and ANQGSEA. With V trimmed by 6 bases and J by 1 base, 17 bases remained unmatched. This CDR3 contains 17 residues.

There are a few counts of this clonotype. The chain has TRBV6-2 or TRBV6-3 and TRBJ1-1; TRBD1 is a possible D gene (5 bases). Per germline, CDR1 MNHEY and CDR2 SVGEGT. The ends were cut back, 2 bases at V and 6 bases at J, with 10 bases in the middle. The CDR3 spans 13 residues. This CDR3 is CASSYPRDPEAFF. CDR3 nucleotides: TGTGCCAGCAGTTACCCCCGGGACCCTGAAGCTTTCTTT.

This clonotype has only a few counts. This chain uses TRBV2 with TRBJ1-6; tentatively, D is TRBD1 (5 bases). Per the germline V gene, CDR1 is SNHLY and CDR2 is FYNNEI. V dropped 5 bases and J dropped 5 bases, with 10 bases sitting between them. CDR3 size: 14 residues. This CDR3 reads CASSKTVNNSPLHF. The CDR3 region has the DNA TGTGCCAGCAGTAAGACAGTTAATAATTCACCCCTCCACTTT. Combining the CDR3 with reference TRBV2 and TRBJ1-6 gives the whole variable domain EPEVTQTPSHQVTQMGQEVILRCVPISNHLYFYWYRQILGQKVEFLVSFYNNEISEKSEIFDDQFSVERPDGSNFTLKIRSTKLEDSAMYFCASSKTVNNSPLHFGNGTRLTVT.

This chain joins TRBV24-1 and TRBJ2-7, with 9 bases identical to TRBD2. After removal of 5 bases from V and 5 bases from J, the junction contained 3 bases not matched to a gene. The CDR3 has 13 residues. Germline lookup yields CDR1 KGHDR and CDR2 SFDVKD. The CDR3 sequence is CATSARTSDEQYF. CDR3 nucleotide sequence: TGTGCCACCAGTGCCCGGACTAGCGACGAGCAGTACTTC.

The CDR3 reads CASSPQGGKNQPQHF. The CDR3 DNA reads as TGTGCCAGCAGTCCCCAGGGGGGAAAGAATCAGCCCCAGCATTTT. The chain is built from TRBV12-3 or TRBV12-4 and TRBJ1-5; 7 nucleotides match TRBD1. V was pared by 5 bases and J by 4 bases, with 8 bases of the junction left unmatched. The CDR3 sequence is 15 residues long.

This clonotype was seen a few times. The chain uses TRBV11-2 and TRBJ1-5; D is uncertain. V lost 1 base to trimming and J lost 0 bases, with 4 bases between them. The CDR3 is 14 residues long. Germline values: CDR1 SGHAT, CDR2 FQNNGV. CDR3 sequence reads: CASSLAPSNQPQHF. CDR3 nucleotide sequence: TGTGCCAGCAGCTTAGCCCCTAGCAATCAGCCCCAGCATTTT.

A few counts support this clonotype. The chain joins TRBV6-2 or TRBV6-3 to TRBJ1-1; TRBD1 agrees at 8 bases. V gave up 7 bases and J gave up 5 bases; unmatched junction bases: 9. The CDR3 has 14 residues. The germline V gene encodes CDR1 MNHEY and CDR2 SVGEGT. CDR3 bases: TGTGCCAGCACTCTAAGACAGGGGTGGACTGAAGCTTTCTTT. Translated, it gives CASTLRQGWTEAFF.

The chain recombines TRBV14 with TRBJ1-3; maybe TRBD1 (5 bases). CDR1 and CDR2 from the germline V gene are SGHDN and FVKESK. This CDR3 region has 13 residues. Trimming pared 1 base from V and 5 bases from J, leaving 6 bases between. In DNA, the CDR3 is TGTGCCAGCAGCCAAGGGGGCCGAAACACCATATATTTT. Amino acid sequence: CASSQGGRNTIYF.

This clonotype was counted only a few times. The rearrangement uses TRBV20-1 and TRBJ1-6; no clear D. Germline CDR1 reads DFQATT; CDR2 reads SNEGSKA (reference sequence). V was clipped by 3 bases and J by 9 bases, with 12 bases between them. The CDR3 has 13 residues. The CDR3 loop reads CSASVHLRSPLHF. The CDR3, as DNA: TGCAGTGCTAGTGTGCATCTACGTTCACCCCTCCACTTT.

A word on this clonotype: This could be a read error, since a much larger clone is one nucleotide away. This rearrangement joins TRBV6-2 or TRBV6-3 to TRBJ2-5; a weak D match, TRBD2 (6 bases). Trimming took 6 bases from V and 5 from J, leaving 10 bases between them. Looked up from germline, CDR1 is MNHEY and CDR2 is SVGEGT. This CDR3 has 12 amino acids. CDR3 protein: CASSWDSETQYF. In DNA form, the CDR3 reads TGTGCCAGCAGCTGGGACTCGGAGACCCAGTACTTC.